These 12 T cell receptor beta chains were all obtained from the same sample, sequenced in a study of control samples from healthy donors and cancer patients. Profiling relied on immunoSEQ multiplex PCR, and the TCRdb table lists in-frame clones only, not all of them. This sample has 170,000 or so clones, with 80% to 95% found just once. Sequenced: blood. Receptor source: a woman aged 40 to 55 in good health.

This chain uses TRBV3-1 (or the pseudogene TRBV3-2) with TRBJ2-5, with TRBD2 matching 12 bases. This CDR3 spans 15 amino acids. Per germline, CDR1 LGHDT and CDR2 YNNKEL (reference sequence). The J segment lost 3 bases and the V segment lost 3 bases, leaving 2 bases of the junction unmatched. The CDR3 nucleotides read TGTGCCAGCAGCCACCCTAGCGGGGGGGAAGAGACCCAGTACTTC. As protein: CASSHPSGGEETQYF.

The V gene is TRBV19, the J gene TRBJ1-5, with a weak D call TRBD1 (6 bases). This CDR3 is built from 17 residues. Germline assignment: CDR1 LNHDA and CDR2 SQIVND (reference sequence). The V end lost 3 bases, the J end lost 3 bases, and 18 bases lay between the germline ends. CDR3 protein: CASSMGRGWGTNQPQHF. The CDR3 DNA is TGTGCCAGTAGTATGGGCAGGGGTTGGGGGACCAATCAGCCCCAGCATTTT. The variable domain in full, completed from reference TRBV19 and TRBJ1-5, reads DGGITQSPKYLFRKEGQNVTLSCEQNLNHDAMYWYRQDPGQGLRLIYYSQIVNDFQKGDIAEGYSVSREKKESFPLTVTSAQKNPTAFYLCASSMGRGWGTNQPQHFGDGTRLSIL.

The table lists this clone with a count of one. The chain recombines TRBV5-1 with TRBJ1-5; possibly TRBD1 for D (5 bases). V was trimmed by 4 bases and J by 4 bases, leaving 9 bases between them. Germline CDR1 reads SGHRS; CDR2 reads YFSETQ. CDR3 length: 13 amino acids. CDR3 sequence (DNA): TGCGCCAGCAGCCCTGACAGAAATCAGCCCCAGCATTTT. Protein product: CASSPDRNQPQHF.

The genes are TRBV25-1 and TRBJ1-4; possibly TRBD1 for D (5 bases). Germline V gives CDR1 MGHDK, CDR2 SYGVNS. The length of the CDR3 is 16 residues. Trimming pared 0 bases from V and 7 bases from J, leaving 15 bases between. The CDR3 DNA reads TGTGCCAGCAGTGAATATTTCCCAGGGCAGTCTGAAAAACTGTTTTTT. It specifies CASSEYFPGQSEKLFF.

In DNA form, the CDR3 reads TGTGCCAGCAGCTTATCCGGGGGCTTTGGAGAGACCCAGTACTTC. Encoded protein: CASSLSGGFGETQYF. The chain carries TRBV7-2 and TRBJ2-5, with D perhaps given as TRBD1 or TRBD2 (6 bases each). Germline V gene data show CDR1 as SGHTA and CDR2 as FQGNSA. The CDR3 spans 15 residues. The V gene lost 2 bases and the J gene lost 4 bases, with 14 bases spanning the gap.

The rearrangement links TRBV5-1 to TRBJ1-2; D is perhaps TRBD1 (6 bases). This CDR3 has 15 residues. Germline CDR1 reads SGHRS; CDR2 reads YFSETQ. Trimming pared 2 bases from V and 0 bases from J, leaving 11 bases between. The CDR3 here is CASSFEGVPNYGYTF. The DNA for the CDR3 is TGCGCCAGCAGCTTCGAGGGGGTGCCTAACTATGGCTACACCTTC.

This clone was seen just once. The CDR3 bases are TGCGCCAGCAGCCAAGTCCTAGCGGGGGCCGGGAGCACAGATACGCAGTATTTT. Translating gives CASSQVLAGAGSTDTQYF. J is TRBJ2-3 and V is TRBV4-1; 10 nucleotides align to TRBD2. There are 18 residues in the CDR3. V gave up 1 base and J gave up 0 bases; unmatched junction bases: 7. CDR1 and CDR2 from the germline V gene are MGHRA and YSYEKL.

This chain joins TRBV12-5 and TRBJ2-1; 7 bases map to TRBD1. J lost 4 bases, V lost 0 bases, and 9 bases had no gene match. Per germline, CDR1 LGHNT and CDR2 FRNRAP. This CDR3 is built from 17 residues. The CDR3 nucleotides read TGTGCTAGTGGTTTGGTAGCCGGGACAGATCTTTACAATGAGCAGTTCTTC. Translating it yields CASGLVAGTDLYNEQFF.

V usage is TRBV28 and J usage is TRBJ2-7; D possibly matches TRBD1 or TRBD2 (7 bases each). V was shortened by 5 bases and J by 5 bases, with 19 bases between the two germline ends. Germline loops: CDR1 MDHEN, CDR2 SYDVKM. The CDR3 contains 15 residues. CDR3 sequence reads: CASSPQGEGADEQYF. The DNA of the CDR3 is TGTGCCAGCAGTCCCCAGGGGGAGGGGGCGGACGAGCAGTACTTC.

The V gene is TRBV7-9, the J gene TRBJ2-7; 7 bases align to TRBD2. V lost 3 bases and J lost 0; bases outside the gene matches: 8. CDR1 is SEHNR, CDR2 FQNEAQ, per germline (reference sequence). The CDR3 contains 16 residues. CDR3 loop: CASSLGQGGSSYEQYF. DNA for the CDR3: TGTGCCAGCAGCTTGGGTCAGGGAGGGAGCTCCTACGAGCAGTACTTC.

V usage is TRBV5-1 and J usage is TRBJ1-2; TRBD1 agrees at 10 bases. J lost 3 bases, V lost 3 bases, and 8 bases had no gene match. The CDR3 runs to 16 residues. Germline-derived CDR1 and CDR2 are SGHRS and YFSETQ. The CDR3 coding sequence is TGCGCCAGCAGCTCAGCCGGGACAGGGGCGTACTATGGCTACACCTTC. Translated, it gives CASSSAGTGAYYGYTF.

The genes are TRBV7-2 and TRBJ1-1; D unresolved. Germline loops: CDR1 SGHTA, CDR2 FQGNSA. The germline V and J ends were trimmed by 5 bases and 8 bases, with 18 bases remaining between them. CDR3 length: 14 amino acids. The CDR3 DNA sequence: TGTGCCAGCAGCGACCGGGCCCCCCTCGGCGAAGCTTTCTTT. Protein: CASSDRAPLGEAFF.